Below are 3 T cell receptor beta chains sequenced from a single sample in a study of T cell responses to AZD1222 COVID-19 vaccine. Repertoires were generated with immunoSEQ multiplex PCR, while TCRdb's copy carries only in-frame clones and drops some. The sample shows 100,000 or so clones, approximately 86% of them seen only once. The source material was peripheral blood, sampled on day 0 of AZD1222 vaccination. Receptor source: an adult in good health.

The chain couples TRBV7-9 to TRBJ2-1; 13 bases are shared with TRBD2. Losses at the gene ends were 4 bases for V and 10 bases for J; bases not matched to a gene: 7. The CDR3 extends over 15 amino acids. Germline values: CDR1 SEHNR, CDR2 FQNEAQ (reference sequence). The CDR3 region has the DNA TGTGCCAGCAGCTCCGGACTAGCGGGAGAAAAAGAGCAGTTCTTC. It encodes CASSSGLAGEKEQFF.

The chain uses TRBV28 and TRBJ1-4; D is perhaps TRBD1 (6 bases). The CDR3 has 14 amino acids. CDR1 and CDR2 from the germline V gene are MDHEN and SYDVKM. V was pared by 6 bases and J by 4 bases, with 12 bases between. The CDR3 region is CASRFGQNNEKLFF. DNA for the CDR3: TGTGCCAGCAGATTTGGACAGAATAATGAAAAACTGTTTTTT.

This clone was picked up a small number of times. The V and J genes are TRBV7-3 and TRBJ1-1; D might be TRBD1 (5 bases). Between the trimmed V and J ends, which lost 2 bases and 2 bases, there was a span of 9 bases. The CDR3 consists of 14 residues. The germline V gene has CDR1 SGHTA and CDR2 FQGTGA. CDR3 in DNA: TGTGCCAGCAGCTTACAGGGAGACAACACTGAAGCTTTCTTT. The encoded protein is CASSLQGDNTEAFF.